The 6 T cell receptor beta chains in this list originate from one sample, sequenced in a study of CD8+ T cells in alopecia areata. Isolated RNA was reverse transcribed into cDNA used as the sequencing template. The data were produced by immunoSEQ multiplex PCR, yet TCRdb's version contains in-frame clones alone and is incomplete. The data show 100,000 to 150,000 clones, under 65% seen once. Noted treatment: oral pan-JAK inhibitor, 5-10 mg twice daily. Specimen: CD4+ T cells sorted from blood, collected at week 4, from a patient treated with tofacitinib. All receptors derive from a human donor with alopecia areata.

The J gene is TRBJ2-3, the V gene TRBV5-6, with a possible D match to TRBD2 (7 bases). The CDR3 is made up of 16 amino acids. V was pared by 4 bases and J by 2 bases, with 17 bases between. In germline, CDR1 is SGHDT, CDR2 YYEEEE. This chain's CDR3 is CASSRGGPSFTDTQYF. The DNA for the CDR3 is TGTGCCAGCAGCAGGGGGGGGCCTAGTTTCACAGATACGCAGTATTTT.

V gene TRBV9 combines with J gene TRBJ2-3; D not certain. The germline CDR1 and CDR2 sequences are SGDLS and YYNGEE. The CDR3 is made up of 13 amino acids. The V end lost 2 bases, the J end lost 4 bases, and 8 bases lay between the germline ends. CDR3 sequence reads: CASSVAGSDTQYF. The CDR3 coding sequence is TGTGCCAGCAGCGTTGCTGGGTCAGATACGCAGTATTTT.

V and J are TRBV30 and TRBJ2-1; 7 nucleotides agree with TRBD2. The CDR3 totals 14 residues. Germline CDR1 reads GTSNPN; CDR2 reads SVGIG (reference sequence). J gave up 6 bases and V 2 bases, and 7 bases lay outside the gene matches. CDR3 loop: CAWSWGRAFNEQFF. CDR3 sequence (DNA): TGTGCCTGGAGTTGGGGGAGGGCCTTCAATGAGCAGTTCTTC.

CDR3 residues: CSVDGVIQFF. CDR3 in DNA: TGCAGCGTTGATGGGGTAATTCAGTTCTTC. The rearrangement uses TRBV29-1 and TRBJ2-1; D not certain. The CDR3 spans 10 residues. From germline, CDR1 is SQVTM and CDR2 ANQGSEA. With 3 bases removed from V and 13 bases from J, the gap between germline ends came to 10 bases.

This clone has only a few counts. The chain joins TRBV4-3 to TRBJ2-1; 9 bases map to TRBD2. V was pared by 3 bases and J by 7 bases, with 7 bases of the junction left unmatched. This CDR3 spans 15 amino acids. CDR1 and CDR2 from the germline V gene are LGHNA and YSLEER. CDR3 sequence: CASSQGSGSLNEQFF. The CDR3 DNA reads as TGCGCCAGCAGCCAGGGTAGCGGGAGCTTGAATGAGCAGTTCTTC.

This chain uses TRBV4-3 with TRBJ2-1; 11 bases line up with TRBD2. Germline CDR1 and CDR2: LGHNA and YSLEER. J gave up 9 bases and V 0 bases, and 7 bases lay outside the gene matches. The CDR3 runs to 16 residues. CDR3 region: CASSQELTSGSTEQFF. In DNA form, the CDR3 reads TGCGCCAGCAGCCAAGAACTCACTAGCGGGAGTACTGAGCAGTTCTTC.